This T cell receptor beta chain was found in a study of blood T cells in healthy people across ages. The germline V gene has CDR1 SGDLS and CDR2 YYNGEE. V trimming: 2 bases; J trimming: 3 bases; junction bases outside the gene matches: 4. The CDR3 sequence is 14 residues long. This clonotype was found a few times. The second PCR ran roughly 6 to 11 cycles with a sample-barcoded 5' primer and J-beta primers. MiXCR, applied by TCRdb to the 5' RACE reads, yields one record per CDR3 protein. The sample consists of about 580,000 distinct CDR3 sequences, 45% to 55% of them appearing once. This rearrangement joins TRBV9 to TRBJ2-7, with 8 bases identical to TRBD1. The origin of this receptor is a man at least 80 years old in good health. The sequencing input was blood. For the CDR3, the DNA is TGTGCCAGCAGCGTGGACAGGGTGAGCTACGAGCAGTACTTC. Translated, it gives CASSVDRVSYEQYF.